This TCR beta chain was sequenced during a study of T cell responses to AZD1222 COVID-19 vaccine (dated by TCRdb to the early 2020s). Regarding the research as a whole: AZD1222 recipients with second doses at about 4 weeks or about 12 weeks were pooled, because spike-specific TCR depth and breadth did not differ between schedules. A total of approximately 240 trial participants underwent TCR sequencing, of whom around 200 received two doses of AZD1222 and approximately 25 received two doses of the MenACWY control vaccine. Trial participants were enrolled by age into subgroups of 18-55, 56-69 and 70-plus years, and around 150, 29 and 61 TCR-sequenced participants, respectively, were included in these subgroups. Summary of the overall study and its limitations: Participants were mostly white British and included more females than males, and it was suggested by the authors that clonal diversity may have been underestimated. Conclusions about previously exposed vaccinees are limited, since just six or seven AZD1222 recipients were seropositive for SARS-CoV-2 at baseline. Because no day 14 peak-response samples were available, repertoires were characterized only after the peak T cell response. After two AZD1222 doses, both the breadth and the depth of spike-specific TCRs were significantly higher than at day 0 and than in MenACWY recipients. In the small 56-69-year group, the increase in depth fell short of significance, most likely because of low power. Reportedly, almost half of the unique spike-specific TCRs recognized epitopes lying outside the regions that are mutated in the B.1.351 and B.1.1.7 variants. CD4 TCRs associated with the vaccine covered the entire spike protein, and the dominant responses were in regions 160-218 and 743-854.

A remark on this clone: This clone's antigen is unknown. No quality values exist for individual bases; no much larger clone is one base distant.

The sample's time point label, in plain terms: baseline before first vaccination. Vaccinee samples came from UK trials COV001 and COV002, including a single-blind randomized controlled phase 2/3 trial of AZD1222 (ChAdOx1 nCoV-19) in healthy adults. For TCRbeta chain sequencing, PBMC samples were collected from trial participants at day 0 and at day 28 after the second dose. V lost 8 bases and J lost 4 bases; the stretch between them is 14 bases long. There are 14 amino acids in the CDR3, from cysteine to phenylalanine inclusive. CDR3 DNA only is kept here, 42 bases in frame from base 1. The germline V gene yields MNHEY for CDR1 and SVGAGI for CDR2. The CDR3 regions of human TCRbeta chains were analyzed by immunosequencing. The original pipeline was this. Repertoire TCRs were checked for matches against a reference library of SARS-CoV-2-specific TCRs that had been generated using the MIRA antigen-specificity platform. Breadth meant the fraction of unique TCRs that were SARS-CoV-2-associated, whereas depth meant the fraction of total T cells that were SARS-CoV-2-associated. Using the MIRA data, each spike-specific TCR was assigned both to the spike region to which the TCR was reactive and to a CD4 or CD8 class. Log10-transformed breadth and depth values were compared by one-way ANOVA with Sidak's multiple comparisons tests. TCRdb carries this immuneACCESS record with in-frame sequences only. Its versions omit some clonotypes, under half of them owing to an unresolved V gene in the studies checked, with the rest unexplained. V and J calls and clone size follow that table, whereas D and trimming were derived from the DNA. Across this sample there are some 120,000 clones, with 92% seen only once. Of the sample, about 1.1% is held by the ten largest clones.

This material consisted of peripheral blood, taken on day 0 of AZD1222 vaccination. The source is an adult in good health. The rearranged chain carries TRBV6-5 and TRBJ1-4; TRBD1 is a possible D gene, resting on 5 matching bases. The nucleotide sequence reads TGTGCCAGCCACCCCTTCGGGGGTAATGAAAAACTGTTTTTT. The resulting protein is CASHPFGGNEKLFF.